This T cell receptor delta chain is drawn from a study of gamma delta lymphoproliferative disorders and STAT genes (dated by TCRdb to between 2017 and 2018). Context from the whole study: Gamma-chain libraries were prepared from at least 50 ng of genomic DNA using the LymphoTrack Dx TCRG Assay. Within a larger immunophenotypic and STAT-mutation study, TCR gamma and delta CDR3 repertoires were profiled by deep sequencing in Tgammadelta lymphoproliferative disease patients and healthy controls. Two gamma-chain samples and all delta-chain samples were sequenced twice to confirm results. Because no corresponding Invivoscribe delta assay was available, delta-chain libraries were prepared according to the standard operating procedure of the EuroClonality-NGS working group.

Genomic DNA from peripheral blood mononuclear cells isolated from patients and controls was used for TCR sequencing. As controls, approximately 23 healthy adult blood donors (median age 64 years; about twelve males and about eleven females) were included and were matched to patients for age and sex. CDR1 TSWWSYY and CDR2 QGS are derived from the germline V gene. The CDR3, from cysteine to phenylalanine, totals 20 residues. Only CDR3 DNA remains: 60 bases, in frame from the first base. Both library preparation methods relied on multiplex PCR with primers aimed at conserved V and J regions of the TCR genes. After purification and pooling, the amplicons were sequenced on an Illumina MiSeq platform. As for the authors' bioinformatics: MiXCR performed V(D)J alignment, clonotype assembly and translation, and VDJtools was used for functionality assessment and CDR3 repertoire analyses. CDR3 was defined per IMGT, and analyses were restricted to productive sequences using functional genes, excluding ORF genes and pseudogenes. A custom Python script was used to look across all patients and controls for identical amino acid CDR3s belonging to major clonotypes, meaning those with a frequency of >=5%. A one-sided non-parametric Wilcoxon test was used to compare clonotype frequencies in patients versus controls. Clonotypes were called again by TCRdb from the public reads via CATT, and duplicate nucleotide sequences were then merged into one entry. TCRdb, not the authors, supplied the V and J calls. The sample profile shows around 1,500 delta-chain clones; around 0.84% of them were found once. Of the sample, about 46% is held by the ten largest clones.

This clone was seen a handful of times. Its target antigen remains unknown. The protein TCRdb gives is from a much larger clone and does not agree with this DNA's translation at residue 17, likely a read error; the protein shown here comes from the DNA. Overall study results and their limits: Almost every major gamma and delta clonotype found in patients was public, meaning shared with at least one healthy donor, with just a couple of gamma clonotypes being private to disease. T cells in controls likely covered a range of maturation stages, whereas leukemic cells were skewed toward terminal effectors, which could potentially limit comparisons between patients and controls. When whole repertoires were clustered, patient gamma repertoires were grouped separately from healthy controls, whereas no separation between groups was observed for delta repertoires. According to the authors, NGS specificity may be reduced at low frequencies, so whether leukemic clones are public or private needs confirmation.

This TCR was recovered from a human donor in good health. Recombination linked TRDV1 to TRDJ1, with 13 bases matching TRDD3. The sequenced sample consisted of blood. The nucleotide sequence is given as TGTGCTCTTGGGGAACTAGAATACCCTCGCCGTACTGGGGGATACGATAGACTCATCTTT. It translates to CALGELEYPRRTGGYDRLIF.